The T cell receptor beta chain under discussion was sequenced for a study of blood T cell repertoires in COVID-19. Overall study: Sources were T cells, B-cell-depleted T cells, or PBMCs; the material itself was cDNA or gDNA.

How the authors handled the data: Estimated nucleated cell counts came from reference gene primer amplification. Some clones are missing from TCRdb's copy, which holds only in-frame ones; the method was immunoSEQ multiplex PCR. From that table come the V and J calls and clone size; the DNA was used to work out D and trimming. Among 37,000 or so clones listed, roughly nine tenths were seen once. The V gene's germline CDR1 is SGHNT and CDR2 YYREEE (reference sequence). The V gene lost 1 base and the J gene lost 4 bases, with 6 bases spanning the gap. CDR3 size: 14 residues. The origin of this receptor is a human donor in a cohort sampled during active COVID-19. Sequences were obtained from peripheral blood. The genes are TRBV5-4 and TRBJ1-6; tentative D call: TRBD1 (5 bases). For the CDR3, the DNA is TGTGCCAGCAGCTTGACAGGATATAATTCACCCCTCCACTTT. It is translated as CASSLTGYNSPLHF.